This T cell receptor (beta chain) stems from a study of identical twins. Overall study findings and caveats: Modelling approaches yielded underestimates of out-of-frame TCR alpha sharing between monozygotic twins.

Only healthy Caucasians were included as donors. This CDR3 comprises 16 residues. CDR1 and CDR2 (germline): SGHRS, YFSETQ. The trim removed 1 base at V and 8 bases at J, leaving 5 bases unmatched. This clonotype came up a few times. Its matching antigen is unknown. TCRdb analysed the 5' RACE reads with MiXCR anew, one entry per CDR3 protein. This sample yields under 900,000 distinct CDR3 sequences, of which approximately 13% are seen a single time; about 1.6% belongs to the top ten. The sample also formed part of further work on yellow fever vaccine responses in identical twins.

This receptor was obtained from a woman aged 18 to 35 in good health. What was sequenced was PBMCs. The J gene is TRBJ2-1, the V gene TRBV5-1, with 14 bases fitting TRBD2. The CDR3 spells CASSLPGTSGSYEQFF. CDR3 nucleotide sequence: TGCGCCAGCAGCTTGCCCGGGACTAGCGGGAGTTATGAGCAGTTCTTC. Variable domain in full (rest from reference TRBV5-1 and TRBJ2-1): KAGVTQTPRYLIKTRGQQVTLSCSPISGHRSVSWYQQTPGQGLQFLFEYFSETQRNKGNFPGRFSGRQFSNSRSEMNVSTLELGDSALYLCASSLPGTSGSYEQFFGPGTRLTVL.